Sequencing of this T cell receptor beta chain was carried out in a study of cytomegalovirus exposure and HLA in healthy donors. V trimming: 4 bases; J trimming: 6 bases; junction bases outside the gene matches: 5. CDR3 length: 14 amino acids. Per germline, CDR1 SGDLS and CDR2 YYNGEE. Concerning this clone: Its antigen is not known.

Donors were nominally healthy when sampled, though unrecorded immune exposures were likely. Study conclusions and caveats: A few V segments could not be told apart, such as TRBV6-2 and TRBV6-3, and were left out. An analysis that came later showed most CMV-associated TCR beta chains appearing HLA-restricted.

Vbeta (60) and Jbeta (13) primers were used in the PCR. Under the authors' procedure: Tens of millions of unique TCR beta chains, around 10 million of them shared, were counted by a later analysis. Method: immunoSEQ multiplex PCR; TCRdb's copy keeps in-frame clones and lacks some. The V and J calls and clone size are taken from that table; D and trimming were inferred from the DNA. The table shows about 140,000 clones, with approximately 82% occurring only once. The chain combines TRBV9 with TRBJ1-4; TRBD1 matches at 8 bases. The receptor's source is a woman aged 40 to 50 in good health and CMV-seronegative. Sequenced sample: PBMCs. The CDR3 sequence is CASSPDRGYEKLFF. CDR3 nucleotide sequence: TGTGCCAGCAGCCCTGACAGGGGTTATGAAAAACTGTTTTTT.